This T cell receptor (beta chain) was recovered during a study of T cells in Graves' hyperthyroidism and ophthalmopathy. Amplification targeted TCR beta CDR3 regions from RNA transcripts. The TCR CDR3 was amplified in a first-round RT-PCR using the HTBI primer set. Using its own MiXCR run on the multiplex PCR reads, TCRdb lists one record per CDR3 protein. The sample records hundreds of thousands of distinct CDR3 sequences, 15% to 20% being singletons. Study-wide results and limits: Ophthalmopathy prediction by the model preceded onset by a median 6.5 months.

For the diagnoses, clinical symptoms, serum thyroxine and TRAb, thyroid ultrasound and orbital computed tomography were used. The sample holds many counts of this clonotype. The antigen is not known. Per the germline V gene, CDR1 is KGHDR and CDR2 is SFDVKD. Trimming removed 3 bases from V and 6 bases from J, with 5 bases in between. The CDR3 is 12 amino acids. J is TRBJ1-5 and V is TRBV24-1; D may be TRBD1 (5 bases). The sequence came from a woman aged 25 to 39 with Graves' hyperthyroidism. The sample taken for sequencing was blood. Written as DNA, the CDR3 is TGTGCCACCAGTGATGGGGGTCAGCCCCAGCATTTT. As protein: CATSDGGQPQHF.